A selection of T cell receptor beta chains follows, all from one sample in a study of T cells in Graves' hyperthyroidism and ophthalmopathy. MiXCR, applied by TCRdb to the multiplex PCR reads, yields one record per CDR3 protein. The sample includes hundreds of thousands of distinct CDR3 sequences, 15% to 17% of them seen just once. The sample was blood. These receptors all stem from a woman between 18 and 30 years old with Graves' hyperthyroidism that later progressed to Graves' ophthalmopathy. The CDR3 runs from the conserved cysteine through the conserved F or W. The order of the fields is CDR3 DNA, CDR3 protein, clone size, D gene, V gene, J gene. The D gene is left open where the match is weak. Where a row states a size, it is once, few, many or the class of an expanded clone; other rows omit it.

CDR3nt: TGCGCCAGCAGCTTGGATTTACAGGGTCGCGGTGAAAAACTGTTTTTT
CDR3aa: CASSLDLQGRGEKLFF
abundance: many
d_gene: .
v_gene: TRBV5-1
j_gene: TRBJ1-4

CDR3nt: TGTGCCAGCAGCTTTACCAGGGAGAACGGGGAGCTGTTTTTT
CDR3aa: CASSFTRENGELFF
abundance: many
d_gene: .
v_gene: TRBV7-2
j_gene: TRBJ2-2

CDR3nt: TGCGCCAGCAGGGTAGGCCTAGTGAATGAGCAGTTCTTC
CDR3aa: CASRVGLVNEQFF
abundance: many
d_gene: .
v_gene: TRBV5-1
j_gene: TRBJ2-1

CDR3nt: TGTGCCAGCAGTGCCAGTTCTAGCGGGAGGGAACCCGAGCAGTACTTC
CDR3aa: CASSASSSGREPEQYF
abundance: many
d_gene: TRBD2
v_gene: TRBV28
j_gene: TRBJ2-7

CDR3nt: TGTGCCAGCAGTCTTCTTCTAGCGGGAGGGCCAAGCGGGGAGCTGTTTTTT
CDR3aa: CASSLLLAGGPSGELFF
abundance: few
d_gene: TRBD2
v_gene: TRBV27
j_gene: TRBJ2-2

CDR3nt: TGCGCCAGCAGCCCAAAGGACAGGGGGCTAGGGCAAGAGACCCAGTACTTC
CDR3aa: CASSPKDRGLGQETQYF
abundance: many
d_gene: TRBD1
v_gene: TRBV5-1
j_gene: TRBJ2-5

CDR3nt: TGTGCCAGCAGCGAGAAGGTTACTAGCGGGAGGGTTGTCGAGCAGTACTTC
CDR3aa: CASSEKVTSGRVVEQYF
abundance: few
d_gene: TRBD2
v_gene: TRBV4-2
j_gene: TRBJ2-7

CDR3nt: TGTGCCAGCAGCCATTCATCGGGTCGAGAGACCCAGTACTTC
CDR3aa: CASSHSSGRETQYF
abundance: many
d_gene: .
v_gene: TRBV7-9
j_gene: TRBJ2-5

CDR3nt: TGTGCCAGCAGCGTAGGAGGCGGTGGAGCGGGAGTGAGGACCGGGGAGCTGTTTTTT
CDR3aa: CASSVGGGGAGVRTGELFF
abundance: .
d_gene: TRBD2
v_gene: TRBV9
j_gene: TRBJ2-2

CDR3nt: TGTGCCAGCAGCCAAGACCCTACTCCGGCGAGCGAGCGCACAGATACGCAGTATTTT
CDR3aa: CASSQDPTPASERTDTQYF
abundance: .
d_gene: .
v_gene: TRBV4-2
j_gene: TRBJ2-3

CDR3nt: TGTGCCAGCAGTCCGGGGGACAGATTTGGAAAACTGTTTTTT
CDR3aa: CASSPGDRFGKLFF
abundance: many
d_gene: TRBD1
v_gene: TRBV12-3/TRBV12-4
j_gene: TRBJ1-4

CDR3nt: TGTGCCAGCAAGCTAGCGGGAGGGCTTCATGAGCAGTTCTTC
CDR3aa: CASKLAGGLHEQFF
abundance: few
d_gene: TRBD2
v_gene: TRBV7-3
j_gene: TRBJ2-1

CDR3nt: TGCAGCGTTGTAGAGTCGGCGTCTGATGAGCAGTTCTTC
CDR3aa: CSVVESASDEQFF
abundance: .
d_gene: .
v_gene: TRBV29-1
j_gene: TRBJ2-1

CDR3nt: TGTGCCAGCAGTTCGACCGGGACAGGCCTCACAGATACGCAGTATTTT
CDR3aa: CASSSTGTGLTDTQYF
abundance: many
d_gene: TRBD1
v_gene: TRBV28
j_gene: TRBJ2-3

CDR3nt: TGCAGTGCTAGAGTTTTCGGGACAGGGTTCGAGCAGTACTTC
CDR3aa: CSARVFGTGFEQYF
abundance: few
d_gene: TRBD1
v_gene: TRBV20-1
j_gene: TRBJ2-7

CDR3nt: TGCAGTGCTAGAGATTTTACTAGCTTTGACGATACGCAGTATTTT
CDR3aa: CSARDFTSFDDTQYF
abundance: .
d_gene: .
v_gene: TRBV20-1
j_gene: TRBJ2-3

CDR3nt: TGTGCCAGCAGCTTGGGACAGGGCCAGGGACAGCCCCAGCATTTT
CDR3aa: CASSLGQGQGQPQHF
abundance: many
d_gene: TRBD1
v_gene: TRBV7-9
j_gene: TRBJ1-5

CDR3nt: TGTGCCAGCACCGATCGGGAGACCCAGTACTTC
CDR3aa: CASTDRETQYF
abundance: many
d_gene: .
v_gene: TRBV7-9
j_gene: TRBJ2-5

CDR3nt: TGTGCCATCAGTGAGTCGGGGGGACGGATGAACACTGAAGCTTTCTTT
CDR3aa: CAISESGGRMNTEAFF
abundance: .
d_gene: .
v_gene: TRBV10-3
j_gene: TRBJ1-1

CDR3nt: TGTGCCAGCACCTCTACAGGGGGCACTAATGAAAAACTGTCTTTT
CDR3aa: CASTSTGGTNEKLSF
abundance: .
d_gene: TRBD1
v_gene: TRBV28
j_gene: TRBJ1-4

CDR3nt: TGCGCCAGCAGCCAAGAGAGCAGGAGTAATGAAAAACTGTTTTTT
CDR3aa: CASSQESRSNEKLFF
abundance: few
d_gene: .
v_gene: TRBV4-1
j_gene: TRBJ1-4

CDR3nt: TGTGCCTGGGAGGGGAGCGCGGCGTACGAGCAGTACTTC
CDR3aa: CAWEGSAAYEQYF
abundance: .
d_gene: .
v_gene: TRBV30
j_gene: TRBJ2-7